This is a list of T cell receptor beta chains from one sample in a study of T-cell memory formation after mild COVID-19. TCRdb analysed the 5' RACE reads with MiXCR anew, one entry per CDR3 protein. This sample has 250,000 to 300,000 distinct CDR3 sequences, with roughly 17% found just once. The sequenced sample was PBMCs or a T cell subset sorted from them (not recorded which). The receptors come from a young man who had mild COVID-19 (a few samples of this study predate the infection). Cell type and time point are not known. Each CDR3 is given without its conserved first and last residue. Size values are once, few and many counts, or a class for expanded clones, and some rows have none.

CDR3aa: SVAEGAGEQY
abundance: few
v_gene: TRBV29-1

CDR3aa: ASSGAGDRTDTQY
abundance: .
v_gene: TRBV12-3/TRBV12-4

CDR3aa: AWGENPYEQY
abundance: .
v_gene: TRBV30

CDR3aa: ASSLQLLGGLTDTQY
abundance: many
v_gene: TRBV7-2

CDR3aa: ASTQNEGASYT
abundance: .
v_gene: TRBV7-9

CDR3aa: ASSLLAGGPSEQF
abundance: .
v_gene: TRBV7-6

CDR3aa: ASSFVGENTGELF
abundance: many
v_gene: TRBV5-1

CDR3aa: ASSQAGTGDEAF
abundance: .
v_gene: TRBV4-1

CDR3aa: SVVDITGASYGYT
abundance: few
v_gene: TRBV29-1

CDR3aa: ASSLADRETQY
abundance: .
v_gene: TRBV5-6

CDR3aa: ASSYQQRTDTQY
abundance: few
v_gene: TRBV5-1

CDR3aa: ASTFRGDTNEQF
abundance: .
v_gene: TRBV28

CDR3aa: ASSSTTGSPPTGGNEQF
abundance: .
v_gene: TRBV7-9

CDR3aa: ASRSGLATPEQF
abundance: .
v_gene: TRBV7-2

CDR3aa: ASSELRGTTEAF
abundance: few
v_gene: TRBV25-1

CDR3aa: ASNQGSSYEQY
abundance: many
v_gene: TRBV27

CDR3aa: ASSDRDRVREQY
abundance: few
v_gene: TRBV6-5

CDR3aa: SDRDRDRFNTGELF
abundance: once
v_gene: TRBV20-1

CDR3aa: AISDERQETQY
abundance: few
v_gene: TRBV10-3

CDR3aa: ASSLQRGTDTQY
abundance: few
v_gene: TRBV2

CDR3aa: ASSPGERNQPQH
abundance: .
v_gene: TRBV18

CDR3aa: ASSPQLGSYNEQF
abundance: many
v_gene: TRBV7-2

CDR3aa: ASSQLQGNQETQY
abundance: few
v_gene: TRBV6-1

CDR3aa: ASSPRALSYNEQF
abundance: few
v_gene: TRBV19

CDR3aa: ASSQVRQGTPEAF
abundance: many
v_gene: TRBV3-1

CDR3aa: ASSRRTSGINNEQF
abundance: few
v_gene: TRBV7-2

CDR3aa: ASSDPGHSTDTQY
abundance: few
v_gene: TRBV7-3

CDR3aa: ASSTGFVGGTEAF
abundance: .
v_gene: TRBV5-4

CDR3aa: ASSLQGAANEKLF
abundance: .
v_gene: TRBV5-1

CDR3aa: ASRQDRDTEAF
abundance: .
v_gene: TRBV6-5

CDR3aa: ASILGRNYGYT
abundance: .
v_gene: TRBV6-6

CDR3aa: SVDPASGVTDTQY
abundance: .
v_gene: TRBV29-1

CDR3aa: SAGPQGAIVETQY
abundance: few
v_gene: TRBV20-1

CDR3aa: ASSDSSVHLH
abundance: few
v_gene: TRBV6-4

CDR3aa: ASSWRGGLGLYGYT
abundance: .
v_gene: TRBV7-9

CDR3aa: ASSLDIGEVYEQY
abundance: .
v_gene: TRBV5-1

CDR3aa: ASSQGYLGLQRQPQH
abundance: .
v_gene: TRBV4-1

CDR3aa: ASGEADTQY
abundance: few
v_gene: TRBV7-2

CDR3aa: AISDRAEQPQH
abundance: few
v_gene: TRBV7-9

CDR3aa: ASTWGSTYEQY
abundance: few
v_gene: TRBV12-3/TRBV12-4

CDR3aa: ASSSSGTPTGELF
abundance: few
v_gene: TRBV5-1

CDR3aa: ASQSGELQETQY
abundance: .
v_gene: TRBV6-2/TRBV6-3

CDR3aa: ASSSGVLAPTDTQY
abundance: few
v_gene: TRBV5-1

CDR3aa: ASSLVGPGNTIY
abundance: few
v_gene: TRBV5-1

CDR3aa: ASTYRGQGFHEQY
abundance: few
v_gene: TRBV12-3/TRBV12-4